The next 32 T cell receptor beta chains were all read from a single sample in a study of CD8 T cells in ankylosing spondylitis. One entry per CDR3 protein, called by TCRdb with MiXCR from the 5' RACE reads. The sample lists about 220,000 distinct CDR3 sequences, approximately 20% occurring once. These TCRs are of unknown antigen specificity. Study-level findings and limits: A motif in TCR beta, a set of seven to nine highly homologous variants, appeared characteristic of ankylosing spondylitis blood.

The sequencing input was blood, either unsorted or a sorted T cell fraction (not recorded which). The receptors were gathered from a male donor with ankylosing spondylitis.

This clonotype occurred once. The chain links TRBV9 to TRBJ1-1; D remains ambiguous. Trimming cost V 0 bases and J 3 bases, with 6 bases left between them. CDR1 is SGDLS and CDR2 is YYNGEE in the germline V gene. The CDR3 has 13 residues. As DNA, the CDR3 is TGTGCCAGCAGCGTAGATGGGGACACTGAAGCTTTCTTT. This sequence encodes CASSVDGDTEAFF.

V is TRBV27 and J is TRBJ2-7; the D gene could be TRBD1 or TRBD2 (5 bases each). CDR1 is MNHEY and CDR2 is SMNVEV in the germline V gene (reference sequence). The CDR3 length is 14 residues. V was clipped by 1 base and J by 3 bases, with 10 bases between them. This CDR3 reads CASSLYGTGYEQYF. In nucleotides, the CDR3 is TGTGCCAGCAGTTTATACGGGACCGGCTACGAGCAGTACTTC.

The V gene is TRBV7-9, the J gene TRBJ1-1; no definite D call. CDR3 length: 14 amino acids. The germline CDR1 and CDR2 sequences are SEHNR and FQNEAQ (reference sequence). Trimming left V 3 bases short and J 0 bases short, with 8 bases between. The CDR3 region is CASSFGEMNTEAFF. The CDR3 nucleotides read TGTGCCAGCAGCTTCGGGGAAATGAACACTGAAGCTTTCTTT.

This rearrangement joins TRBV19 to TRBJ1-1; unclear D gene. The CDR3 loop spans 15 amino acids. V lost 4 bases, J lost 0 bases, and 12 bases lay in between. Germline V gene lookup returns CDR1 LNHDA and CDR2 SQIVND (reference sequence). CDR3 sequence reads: CASSTRGELNTEAFF. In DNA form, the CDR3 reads TGTGCCAGTAGTACCCGTGGGGAGTTGAACACTGAAGCTTTCTTT.

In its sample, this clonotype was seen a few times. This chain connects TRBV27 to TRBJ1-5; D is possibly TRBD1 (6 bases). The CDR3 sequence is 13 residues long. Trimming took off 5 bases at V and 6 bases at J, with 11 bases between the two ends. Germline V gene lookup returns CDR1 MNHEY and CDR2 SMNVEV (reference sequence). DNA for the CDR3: TGTGCCAGCAGTGTGGACAGTTTTCAGCCCCAGCATTTT. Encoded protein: CASSVDSFQPQHF.

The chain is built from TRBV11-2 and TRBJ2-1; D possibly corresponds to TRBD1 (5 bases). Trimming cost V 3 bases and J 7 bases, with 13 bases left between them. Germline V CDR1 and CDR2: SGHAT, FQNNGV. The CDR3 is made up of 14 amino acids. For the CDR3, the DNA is TGTGCCAGCAGCTTCGGAGCAGGGCGGAATGAGCAGTTCTTC. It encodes CASSFGAGRNEQFF.

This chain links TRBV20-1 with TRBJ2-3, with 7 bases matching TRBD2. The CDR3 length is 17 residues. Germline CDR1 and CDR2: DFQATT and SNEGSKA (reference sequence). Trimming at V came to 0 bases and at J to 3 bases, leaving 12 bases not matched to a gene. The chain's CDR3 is CSARDRAATSPTDTQYF. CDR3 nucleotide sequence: TGCAGTGCTAGAGATCGCGCAGCGACTAGCCCGACAGATACGCAGTATTTT.

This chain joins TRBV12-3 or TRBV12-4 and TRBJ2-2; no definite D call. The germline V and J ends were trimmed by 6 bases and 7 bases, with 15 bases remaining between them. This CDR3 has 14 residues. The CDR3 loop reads CASSFRPSVGELFF. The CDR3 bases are TGTGCCAGCAGCTTTCGGCCCTCGGTCGGGGAGCTGTTTTTT.

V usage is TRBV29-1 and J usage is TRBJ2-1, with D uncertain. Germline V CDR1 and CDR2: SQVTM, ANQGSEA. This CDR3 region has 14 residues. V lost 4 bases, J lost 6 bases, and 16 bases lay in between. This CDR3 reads CSVVSSRTGNEQFF. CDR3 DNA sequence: TGCAGCGTTGTGAGTAGTAGAACGGGCAATGAGCAGTTCTTC.

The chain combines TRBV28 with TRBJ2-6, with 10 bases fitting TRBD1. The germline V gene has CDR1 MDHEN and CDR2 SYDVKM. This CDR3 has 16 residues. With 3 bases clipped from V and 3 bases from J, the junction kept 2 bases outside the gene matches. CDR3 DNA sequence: TGTGCCAGCAGTTTGACAGGGGGCGGTGGGGCCAACGTCCTGACTTTC. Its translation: CASSLTGGGGANVLTF.

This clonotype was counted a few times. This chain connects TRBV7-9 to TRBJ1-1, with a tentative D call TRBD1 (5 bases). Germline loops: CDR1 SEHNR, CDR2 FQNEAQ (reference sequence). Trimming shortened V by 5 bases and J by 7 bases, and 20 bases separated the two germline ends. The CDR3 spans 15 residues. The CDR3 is CASSPSPGREVEAFF. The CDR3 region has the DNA TGTGCCAGCAGCCCATCCCCGGGACGCGAGGTTGAAGCTTTCTTT.

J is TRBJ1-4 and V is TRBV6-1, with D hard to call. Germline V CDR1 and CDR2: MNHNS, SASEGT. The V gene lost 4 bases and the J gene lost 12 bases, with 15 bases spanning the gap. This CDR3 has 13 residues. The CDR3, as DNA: TGTGCCAGCAGTGGCGCTGGTGGTGCCGAACTGTTTTTT. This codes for CASSGAGGAELFF.

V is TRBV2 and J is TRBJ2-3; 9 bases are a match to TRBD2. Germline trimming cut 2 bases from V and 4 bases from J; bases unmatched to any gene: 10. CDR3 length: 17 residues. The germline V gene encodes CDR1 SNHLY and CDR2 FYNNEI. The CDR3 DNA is TGTGCCAGCAGTGAAATGGTGATAGCGGGGGCGGCAGATACGCAGTATTTT. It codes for CASSEMVIAGAADTQYF.

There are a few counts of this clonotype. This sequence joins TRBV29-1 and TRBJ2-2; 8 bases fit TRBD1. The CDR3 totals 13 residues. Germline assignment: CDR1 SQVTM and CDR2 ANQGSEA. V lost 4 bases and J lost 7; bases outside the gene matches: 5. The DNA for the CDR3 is TGCAGCGTTGTAGGGACAGGTTACGGGGAGCTGTTTTTT. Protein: CSVVGTGYGELFF.

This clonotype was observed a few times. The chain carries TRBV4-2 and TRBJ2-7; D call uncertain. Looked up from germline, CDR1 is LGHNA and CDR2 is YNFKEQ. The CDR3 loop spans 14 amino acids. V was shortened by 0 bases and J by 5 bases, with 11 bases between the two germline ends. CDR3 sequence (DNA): TGTGCCAGCAGCCAAGATAACTCCAAGGACGAGCAGTACTTC. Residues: CASSQDNSKDEQYF.

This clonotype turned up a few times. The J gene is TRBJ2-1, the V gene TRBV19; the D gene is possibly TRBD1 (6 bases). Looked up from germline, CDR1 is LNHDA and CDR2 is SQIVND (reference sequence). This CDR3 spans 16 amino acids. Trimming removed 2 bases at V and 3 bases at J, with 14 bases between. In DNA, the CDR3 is TGTGCCAGTAGTATAAGCTGGCAGGGGTACTACAATGAGCAGTTCTTC. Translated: CASSISWQGYYNEQFF.

CDR3 sequence reads: CASSLWVGGNTQYF. The CDR3 DNA reads as TGTGCCAGCAGTTTATGGGTTGGGGGGAATACGCAGTATTTT. The chain couples TRBV28 to TRBJ2-3, with D possibly being TRBD2 (6 bases). The germline V gene encodes CDR1 MDHEN and CDR2 SYDVKM. This CDR3 has 14 amino acids. V lost 0 bases to trimming and J lost 7 bases, with 11 bases between them.

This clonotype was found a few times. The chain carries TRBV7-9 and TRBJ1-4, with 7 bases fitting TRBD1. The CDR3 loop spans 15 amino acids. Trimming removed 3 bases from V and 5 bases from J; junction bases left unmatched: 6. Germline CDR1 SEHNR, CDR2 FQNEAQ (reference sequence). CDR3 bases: TGTGCCAGCAGCTTTCCCGGACAGGCCAATGAAAAACTGTTTTTT. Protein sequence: CASSFPGQANEKLFF.

In DNA, the CDR3 is TGCGCCACCAGAGGGGGCTTGGGTATGGAATCACCCCTCCACTTT. This codes for CATRGGLGMESPLHF. V is TRBV10-2 and J is TRBJ1-6; TRBD1 matches at 7 bases. V shed 10 bases, J shed 10 bases, and the junction held 16 bases outside the gene matches. From germline, CDR1 is WSHSY and CDR2 SAAADI. The CDR3 spans 15 residues.

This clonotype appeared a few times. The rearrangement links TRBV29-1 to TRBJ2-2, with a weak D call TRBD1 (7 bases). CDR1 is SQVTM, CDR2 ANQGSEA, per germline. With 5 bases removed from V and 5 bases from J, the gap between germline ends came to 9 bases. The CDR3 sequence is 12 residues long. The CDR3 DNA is TGCAGCGTTCAGGGGGGAACCGGGGAGCTGTTTTTT. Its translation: CSVQGGTGELFF.

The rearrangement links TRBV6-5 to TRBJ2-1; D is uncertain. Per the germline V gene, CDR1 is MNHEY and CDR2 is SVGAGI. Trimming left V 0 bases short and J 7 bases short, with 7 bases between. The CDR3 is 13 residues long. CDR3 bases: TGTGCCAGCAGTTACTCGTACGGGAATGAGCAGTTCTTC. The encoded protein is CASSYSYGNEQFF.

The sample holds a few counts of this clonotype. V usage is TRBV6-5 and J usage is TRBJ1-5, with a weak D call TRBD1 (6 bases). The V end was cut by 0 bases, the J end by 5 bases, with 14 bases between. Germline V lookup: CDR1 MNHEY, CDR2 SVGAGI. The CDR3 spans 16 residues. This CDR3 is CASSYSQGMKDQPQHF. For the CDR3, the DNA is TGTGCCAGCAGTTACTCCCAGGGGATGAAGGATCAGCCCCAGCATTTT.

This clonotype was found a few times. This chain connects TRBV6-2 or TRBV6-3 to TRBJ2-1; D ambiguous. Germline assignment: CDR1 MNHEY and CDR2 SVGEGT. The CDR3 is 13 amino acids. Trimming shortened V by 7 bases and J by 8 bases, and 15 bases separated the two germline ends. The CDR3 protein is CASTQRQEDEQFF. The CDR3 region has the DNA TGTGCCAGCACCCAAAGACAAGAGGATGAGCAGTTCTTC.

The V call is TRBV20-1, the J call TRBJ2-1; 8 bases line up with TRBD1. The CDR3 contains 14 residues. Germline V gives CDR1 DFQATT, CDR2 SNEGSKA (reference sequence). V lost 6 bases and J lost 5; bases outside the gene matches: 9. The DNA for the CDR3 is TGCAGTGCCCTCAGACAGGGGAGCCACAATGAGCAGTTCTTC. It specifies CSALRQGSHNEQFF.

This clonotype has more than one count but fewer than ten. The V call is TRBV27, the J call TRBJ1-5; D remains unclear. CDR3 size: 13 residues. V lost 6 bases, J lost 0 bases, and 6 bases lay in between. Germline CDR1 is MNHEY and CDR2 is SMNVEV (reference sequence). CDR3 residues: CASRPDSNQPQHF. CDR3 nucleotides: TGTGCCAGCAGGCCGGATAGCAATCAGCCCCAGCATTTT.

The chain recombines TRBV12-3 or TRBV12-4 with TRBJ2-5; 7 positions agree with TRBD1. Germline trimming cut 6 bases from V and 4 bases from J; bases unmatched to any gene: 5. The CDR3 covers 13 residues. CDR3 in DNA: TGTGCCAGCAGGACAGGGTTGGGAGAGACCCAGTACTTC. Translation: CASRTGLGETQYF.

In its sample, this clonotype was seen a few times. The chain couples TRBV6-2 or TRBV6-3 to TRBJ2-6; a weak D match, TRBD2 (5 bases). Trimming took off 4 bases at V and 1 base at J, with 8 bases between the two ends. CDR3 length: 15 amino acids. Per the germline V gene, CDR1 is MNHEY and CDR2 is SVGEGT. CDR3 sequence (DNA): TGTGCCAGCAGTTTCGAGGGTTCTGGGGCCAACGTCCTGACTTTC. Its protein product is CASSFEGSGANVLTF.

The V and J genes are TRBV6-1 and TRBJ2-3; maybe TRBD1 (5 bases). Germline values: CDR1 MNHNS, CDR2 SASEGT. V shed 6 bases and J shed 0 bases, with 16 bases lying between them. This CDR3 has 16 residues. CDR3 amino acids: CASSLKEQGSTDTQYF. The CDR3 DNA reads TGTGCCAGCAGCCTAAAGGAGCAGGGAAGCACAGATACGCAGTATTTT.

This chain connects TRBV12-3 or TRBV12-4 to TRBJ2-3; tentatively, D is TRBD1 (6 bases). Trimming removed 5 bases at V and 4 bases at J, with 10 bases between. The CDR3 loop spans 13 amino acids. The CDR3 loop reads CASSPWGPDTQYF. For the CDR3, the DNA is TGTGCCAGCAGTCCCTGGGGGCCAGATACGCAGTATTTT.

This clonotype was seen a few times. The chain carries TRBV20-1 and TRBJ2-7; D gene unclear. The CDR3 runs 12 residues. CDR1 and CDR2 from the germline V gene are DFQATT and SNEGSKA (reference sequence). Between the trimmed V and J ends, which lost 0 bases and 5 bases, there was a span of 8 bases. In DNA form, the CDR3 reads TGCAGTGCTAGAGATGAAGCCCACGAGCAGTACTTC. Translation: CSARDEAHEQYF.

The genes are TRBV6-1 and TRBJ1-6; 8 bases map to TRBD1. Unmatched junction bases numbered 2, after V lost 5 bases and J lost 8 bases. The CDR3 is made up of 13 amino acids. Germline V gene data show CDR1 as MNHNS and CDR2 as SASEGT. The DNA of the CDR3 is TGTGCCAGCAGTCCAGGGGGCGATTCACCCCTCCACTTT. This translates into CASSPGGDSPLHF.

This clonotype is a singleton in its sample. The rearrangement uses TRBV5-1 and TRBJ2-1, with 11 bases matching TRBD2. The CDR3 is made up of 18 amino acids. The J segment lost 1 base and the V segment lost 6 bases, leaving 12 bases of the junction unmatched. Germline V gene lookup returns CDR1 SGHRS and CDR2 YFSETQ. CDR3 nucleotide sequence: TGCGCCAGCACCCCGGGTGGTAGCGGGAGGGTATCCTACAATGAGCAGTTCTTC. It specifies CASTPGGSGRVSYNEQFF. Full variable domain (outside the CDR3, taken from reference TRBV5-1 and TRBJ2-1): KAGVTQTPRYLIKTRGQQVTLSCSPISGHRSVSWYQQTPGQGLQFLFEYFSETQRNKGNFPGRFSGRQFSNSRSEMNVSTLELGDSALYLCASTPGGSGRVSYNEQFFGPGTRLTVL.